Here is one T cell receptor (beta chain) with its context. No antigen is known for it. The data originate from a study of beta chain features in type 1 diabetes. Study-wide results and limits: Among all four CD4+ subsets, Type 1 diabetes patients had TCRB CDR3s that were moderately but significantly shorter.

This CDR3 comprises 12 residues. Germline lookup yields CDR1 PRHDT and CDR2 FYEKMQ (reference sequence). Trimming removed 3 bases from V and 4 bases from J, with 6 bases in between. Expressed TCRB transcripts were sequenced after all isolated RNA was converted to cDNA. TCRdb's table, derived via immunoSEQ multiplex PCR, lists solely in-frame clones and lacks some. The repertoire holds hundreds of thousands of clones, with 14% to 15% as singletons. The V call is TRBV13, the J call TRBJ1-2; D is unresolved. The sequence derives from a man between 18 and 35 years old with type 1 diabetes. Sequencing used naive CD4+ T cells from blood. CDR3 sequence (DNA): TGTGCCAGCAGCTTCGACATCTATGGCTACACCTTC. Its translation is CASSFDIYGYTF.